The 18 T cell receptor beta chains below were found in one sample sequenced in a study of memory CD4+ T cells and cytomegalovirus serostatus. Single viable CD3+CD4+CD8-CD45RO+ cells were sorted as the memory CD4+ T cells. Measured with immunoSEQ multiplex PCR; TCRdb has only the in-frame clones, and not every one. Altogether 75,000 to 95,000 clones are present, around 80% being singletons, with the ten largest covering about 0.72%. Sequencing was carried out using memory CD4+ T cells from blood. These receptors were collected from an adult in good health and CMV-seronegative.

The chain couples TRBV5-5 to TRBJ2-3; TRBD2 might be the D (7 bases). The CDR3 length is 15 residues. Germline loops: CDR1 SGHKS, CDR2 YYEKEE (reference sequence). V was clipped by 4 bases and J by 2 bases, with 14 bases between them. In nucleotides, the CDR3 is TGTGCCAGCAGCAGGAGGGGGGGCGACACAGATACGCAGTATTTT. Protein sequence: CASSRRGGDTDTQYF.

The genes are TRBV4-3 and TRBJ2-3; D may match TRBD1 or TRBD2 (5 bases each). V was shortened by 4 bases and J by 3 bases, with 20 bases between the two germline ends. Germline lookup yields CDR1 LGHNA and CDR2 YSLEER. The CDR3 is made up of 17 amino acids. The CDR3 region is CASSLRGRSGETDTQYF. CDR3 DNA: TGCGCCAGCAGCCTCCGGGGCCGATCCGGGGAAACAGATACGCAGTATTTT.

The chain recombines TRBV6-5 with TRBJ2-1, with no clear D. The CDR3 is 14 amino acids. Germline V gives CDR1 MNHEY, CDR2 SVGAGI. V lost 7 bases and J lost 0, with 10 bases in between. The CDR3 sequence is CASNAGLSYNEQFF. The CDR3 nucleotides read TGTGCCAGCAATGCAGGCCTCTCCTACAATGAGCAGTTCTTC.

J is TRBJ2-5 and V is TRBV6-6; D remains ambiguous. Per germline, CDR1 MNHNY and CDR2 SVGAGI (reference sequence). Between the trimmed V and J ends, which lost 2 bases and 4 bases, there was a span of 8 bases. CDR3 length: 13 amino acids. The CDR3 sequence: CASSYHTRETQYF. DNA of the CDR3: TGTGCCAGCAGTTACCACACCAGAGAGACCCAGTACTTC.

The V gene is TRBV6-4, the J gene TRBJ2-3; D might be TRBD2 (6 bases). CDR3 length equals 15 residues. Germline loops: CDR1 MRHNA, CDR2 SNTAGT. V was cut by 0 bases and J by 6 bases, with 13 bases left in between. CDR3 residues: CASSDSQDGGDTQYF. DNA of the CDR3: TGTGCCAGCAGTGACTCACAGGATGGGGGGGATACGCAGTATTTT.

The V gene is TRBV9, the J gene TRBJ2-2, with a tentative D call TRBD2 (6 bases). The V end lost 1 base, the J end lost 6 bases, and 13 bases lay between the germline ends. The CDR3 consists of 15 residues. Germline lookup yields CDR1 SGDLS and CDR2 YYNGEE. Here the CDR3 DNA reads TGTGCCAGCAGCGTACGGGGACTGGGACCCGGGGAGCTGTTTTTT. It codes for CASSVRGLGPGELFF.

The V call is TRBV5-6, the J call TRBJ2-2; D not resolved. The germline CDR1 and CDR2 sequences are SGHDT and YYEEEE. The CDR3 has 14 residues. Trimming removed 0 bases at V and 1 base at J, with 4 bases between. The DNA of the CDR3 is TGTGCCAGCAGCTTGGCCCAGAACACCGGGGAGCTGTTTTTT. This encodes CASSLAQNTGELFF.

For the CDR3, the DNA is TGTGCCAGCAGCTTAGAGGGACAGGGCCCCTACAATGAGCAGTTCTTC. Translated, it gives CASSLEGQGPYNEQFF. The rearrangement uses TRBV7-8 and TRBJ2-1, with 9 bases matching TRBD1. V gave up 1 base and J gave up 2 bases; unmatched junction bases: 3. The CDR3 sequence is 16 residues long. Looked up from germline, CDR1 is SGHVS and CDR2 is FQNEAQ.

The chain has TRBV27 and TRBJ1-5; D gene ambiguous. Germline V gene sequence: CDR1 MNHEY, CDR2 SMNVEV (reference sequence). This CDR3 has 15 residues. Trimming cost V 3 bases and J 0 bases, with 9 bases left between them. CDR3 in DNA: TGTGCCAGCAGTTTGCTCGGGAATAGCAATCAGCCCCAGCATTTT. Amino acids: CASSLLGNSNQPQHF.

The chain recombines TRBV9 with TRBJ1-6; 7 nucleotides align to TRBD1. Germline assignment: CDR1 SGDLS and CDR2 YYNGEE. This CDR3 comprises 16 residues. Trimming took 4 bases from V and 8 from J; bases not matched to a gene: 12. The CDR3 loop reads CASSPPGAGGDSPLHF. The CDR3 nucleotides are TGTGCCAGCAGCCCCCCAGGGGCAGGGGGGGATTCACCCCTCCACTTT.

This clone appeared a few times. V usage is TRBV6-5 and J usage is TRBJ1-1; D ambiguous. This CDR3 has 13 amino acids. In germline, CDR1 is MNHEY, CDR2 SVGAGI. V was trimmed by 4 bases and J by 2 bases, leaving 8 bases between them. Here the CDR3 DNA reads TGTGCCAGCAGTTCCCCGATAAACACTGAAGCTTTCTTT. This codes for CASSSPINTEAFF.

The chain couples TRBV7-9 to TRBJ1-3, with D unresolved. Germline V gene lookup returns CDR1 SEHNR and CDR2 FQNEAQ (reference sequence). The CDR3 spans 17 residues. V lost 6 bases to trimming and J lost 1 base, with 19 bases between them. CDR3 sequence reads: CASRRSKVQLSGNTIYF. DNA of the CDR3: TGTGCCAGCAGACGAAGTAAGGTACAGCTGTCTGGAAACACCATATATTTT.

Worth noting for this clone: One base away lies a much larger clone, so this may be a sequencing read error. The chain joins TRBV5-6 to TRBJ1-3, with 7 bases identical to TRBD1. Germline assignment: CDR1 SGHDT and CDR2 YYEEEE. The CDR3 is 15 amino acids. CDR3 DNA sequence: TGTACCAGCAGCCCCCAGGGGGGATGGGGAAACACCATATATTTT. It yields the protein CTSSPQGGWGNTIYF.

The chain links TRBV30 to TRBJ1-5; D ambiguous. This CDR3 contains 14 residues. With 2 bases removed from V and 0 bases from J, the gap between germline ends came to 8 bases. Germline V gene lookup returns CDR1 GTSNPN and CDR2 SVGIG (reference sequence). The CDR3 DNA is TGTGCCTGGAGTATCGACATTAGCAATCAGCCCCAGCATTTT. It specifies CAWSIDISNQPQHF.

The rearrangement links TRBV9 to TRBJ1-6; the D gene is possibly TRBD1 (5 bases). The CDR3 loop spans 16 amino acids. The germline CDR1 and CDR2 sequences are SGDLS and YYNGEE. Trimming left V 3 bases short and J 5 bases short, with 15 bases between. In DNA form, the CDR3 reads TGTGCCAGCAGCGCGCGGGGGGGGACTGATAATTCACCCCTCCACTTT. This encodes CASSARGGTDNSPLHF.

This clone was counted a single time. The chain combines TRBV7-9 with TRBJ2-1; 11 positions agree with TRBD2. This CDR3 comprises 15 residues. V shed 3 bases, J shed 6 bases, and the junction held 4 bases outside the gene matches. Per the germline V gene, CDR1 is SEHNR and CDR2 is FQNEAQ (reference sequence). This chain's CDR3 is CASSFKLAGGNEQFF. For the CDR3, the DNA is TGTGCCAGCAGCTTTAAGCTAGCGGGGGGCAATGAGCAGTTCTTC.

The V gene is TRBV30, the J gene TRBJ1-4, with 9 bases fitting TRBD1. The CDR3 is 14 residues long. The trim removed 3 bases at V and 8 bases at J, leaving 7 bases unmatched. Germline CDR1 reads GTSNPN; CDR2 reads SVGIG (reference sequence). The CDR3 reads CAWSGQGMVEKLFF. As DNA, the CDR3 is TGTGCCTGGAGCGGACAGGGGATGGTGGAAAAACTGTTTTTT.

The rearrangement uses TRBV29-1 and TRBJ1-2; D call uncertain. V lost 2 bases to trimming and J lost 4 bases, with 5 bases between them. The CDR3 covers 11 residues. Germline assignment: CDR1 SQVTM and CDR2 ANQGSEA. CDR3 DNA: TGCAGCGTTGAAAGGGCCTATGGCTACACCTTC. It codes for CSVERAYGYTF.